This T cell receptor beta chain was recovered during a study of T cell responses to AZD1222 COVID-19 vaccine. General study findings and limits: The study sampled repertoires only after the peak T cell response. Nearly half of unique spike-specific TCRs reportedly avoided B.1.351 and B.1.1.7 mutated regions.

As for this clone: Antigen: not known.

Here immunoSEQ multiplex PCR was the method, and the copy in TCRdb shows in-frame clones only, minus some. The sample lists under 75,000 clones; roughly 85% were seen once. Trimming removed 7 bases from V and 1 base from J; junction bases left unmatched: 4. CDR3 length: 13 amino acids. Germline V gives CDR1 SQVTM, CDR2 ANQGSEA. This chain joins TRBV29-1 and TRBJ1-1, with 9 bases aligning to TRBD1. Sequenced here: peripheral blood, sampled on day 0 of AZD1222 vaccination. This receptor was obtained from an adult in good health. The CDR3 sequence is CSGNRGQNTEAFF. The CDR3 DNA reads TGCAGCGGTAACAGGGGGCAGAACACTGAAGCTTTCTTT.